These 5 T cell receptor beta chains were sequenced from one sample in a study of early T cells in non-severe SARS-CoV-2 infection. TCRdb called the 5' RACE reads again in MiXCR, with one record for every CDR3 protein. Counted here are about 98,000 distinct CDR3 sequences, roughly 9.6% occurring once; the ten biggest clones make up around 4.7%. Input material: whole blood. The receptor source for this set is an adult who was a healthcare worker with PCR-confirmed SARS-CoV-2 infection or an uninfected control (not recorded which).

This clonotype was seen a handful of times. This chain connects TRBV27 to TRBJ2-1, with 11 bases fitting TRBD2. Per germline, CDR1 MNHEY and CDR2 SMNVEV (reference sequence). The CDR3 runs 16 residues. The J segment lost 7 bases and the V segment lost 3 bases, leaving 8 bases of the junction unmatched. For the CDR3, the DNA is TGTGCCAGCAGTTTGTCGGGGGGACTAGCGGTTAATGAGCAGTTCTTC. Protein sequence: CASSLSGGLAVNEQFF.

The V gene is TRBV6-5, the J gene TRBJ1-2, with D unresolved. Trimming took 5 bases from V and 4 from J, leaving 14 bases between them. The length of the CDR3 is 14 residues. Germline CDR1 is MNHEY and CDR2 is SVGAGI. For the CDR3, the DNA is TGTGCCAGCAGTACCACGGATGTGGGCTATGGCTACACCTTC. Amino acid sequence: CASSTTDVGYGYTF.

This clonotype has a count of ten or more. The gene calls are TRBV7-9 and TRBJ1-6; D gene unclear. V was pared by 5 bases and J by 14 bases, with 13 bases between. Germline CDR1 and CDR2: SEHNR and FQNEAQ (reference sequence). The CDR3 totals 12 residues. In DNA, the CDR3 is TGTGCCAGCAGCCAAAAGGGCGGAACCCTCCACTTT. Its translation: CASSQKGGTLHF.

This clonotype was found many times. The gene calls are TRBV12-3 or TRBV12-4 and TRBJ1-1; unclear D gene. This CDR3 has 14 residues. V lost 5 bases and J lost 2, with 12 bases in between. The CDR3 DNA follows: TGTGCCAGCAGTCCCCGACGGAAAAACACTGAAGCTTTCTTT. This codes for CASSPRRKNTEAFF.

Many counts were recorded for this clonotype. The V call is TRBV20-1, the J call TRBJ2-2, with D uncertain. The germline gives CDR1 DFQATT, CDR2 SNEGSKA (reference sequence). The V end was cut by 3 bases, the J end by 2 bases, with 7 bases between. CDR3 length equals 13 residues. CDR3 nucleotide sequence: TGCAGTGCTAGGCCTAGAAACACCGGGGAGCTGTTTTTT. This gives the protein CSARPRNTGELFF.